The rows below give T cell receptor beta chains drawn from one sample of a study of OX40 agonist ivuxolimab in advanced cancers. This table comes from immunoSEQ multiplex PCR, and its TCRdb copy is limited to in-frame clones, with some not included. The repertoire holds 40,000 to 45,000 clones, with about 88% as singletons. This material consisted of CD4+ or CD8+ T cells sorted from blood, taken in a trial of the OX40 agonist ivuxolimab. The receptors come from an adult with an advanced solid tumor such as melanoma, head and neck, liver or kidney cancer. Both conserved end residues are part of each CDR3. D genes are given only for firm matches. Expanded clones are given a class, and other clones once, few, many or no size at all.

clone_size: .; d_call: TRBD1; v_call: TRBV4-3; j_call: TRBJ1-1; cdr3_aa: CASSRSGQIMNTEAFF; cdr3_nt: TGCGCCAGCAGCCGCTCGGGACAGATCATGAACACTGAAGCTTTCTTT
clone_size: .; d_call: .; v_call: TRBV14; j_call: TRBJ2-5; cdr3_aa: CASSFLQGLETQYF; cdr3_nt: TGTGCCAGCAGCTTTCTTCAGGGGCTGGAGACCCAGTACTTC
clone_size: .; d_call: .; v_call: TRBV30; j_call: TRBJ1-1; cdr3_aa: CAWRSGTEAFF; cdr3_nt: TGTGCCTGGCGTAGTGGGACTGAAGCTTTCTTT
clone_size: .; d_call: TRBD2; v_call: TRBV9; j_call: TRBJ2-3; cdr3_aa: CASNPGTSGSKDTQYF; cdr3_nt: TGTGCCAGCAATCCAGGGACTAGCGGGAGTAAAGATACGCAGTATTTT
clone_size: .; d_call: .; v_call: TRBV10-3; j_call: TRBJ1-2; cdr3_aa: CAISESTSPNYGYTF; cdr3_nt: TGTGCCATCAGTGAGTCGACCAGCCCAAACTATGGCTACACCTTC
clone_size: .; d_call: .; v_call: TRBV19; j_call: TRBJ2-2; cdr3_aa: CASPDGAGELFF; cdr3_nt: TGTGCCAGCCCCGACGGAGCCGGGGAGCTGTTTTTT
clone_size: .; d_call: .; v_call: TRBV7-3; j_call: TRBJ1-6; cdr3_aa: CASSLGVGTSSPLHF; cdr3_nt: TGTGCCAGCAGCTTAGGAGTAGGGACCAGTTCACCCCTCCACTTT
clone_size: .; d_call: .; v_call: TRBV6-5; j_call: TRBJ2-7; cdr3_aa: CASSYSGREQYF; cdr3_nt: TGTGCCAGCAGTTACTCGGGGAGAGAGCAGTACTTC
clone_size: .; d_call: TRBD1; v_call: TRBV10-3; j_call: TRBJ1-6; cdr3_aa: CAISEGTGAMENSPLHF; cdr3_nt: TGTGCCATCAGTGAAGGAACAGGGGCTATGGAGAATTCACCCCTCCACTTT
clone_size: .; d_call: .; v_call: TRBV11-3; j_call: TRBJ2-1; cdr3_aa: CASSSSSMYEQFF; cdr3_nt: TGTGCCAGCAGCTCCTCCAGTATGTATGAGCAGTTCTTC
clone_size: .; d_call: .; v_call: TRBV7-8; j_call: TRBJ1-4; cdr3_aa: CASSFWRLGEDEKLFF; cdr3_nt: TGTGCCAGCAGCTTTTGGAGGTTGGGGGAGGATGAAAAACTGTTTTTT
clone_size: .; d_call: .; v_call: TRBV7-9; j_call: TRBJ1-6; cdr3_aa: CASSPIPGRHSPLHF; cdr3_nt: TGTGCCAGCAGCCCGATACCGGGGAGGCATTCACCCCTCCACTTT
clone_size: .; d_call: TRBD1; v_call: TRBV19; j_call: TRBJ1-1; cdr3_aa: CASSIVYRGDMNTEAFF; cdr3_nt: TGTGCCAGTAGTATAGTGTACAGGGGGGACATGAACACTGAAGCTTTCTTT
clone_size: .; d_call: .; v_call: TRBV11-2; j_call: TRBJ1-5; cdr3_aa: CASSLFDSQPQHF; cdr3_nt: TGTGCCAGCAGCTTATTCGACAGCCAGCCCCAGCATTTT
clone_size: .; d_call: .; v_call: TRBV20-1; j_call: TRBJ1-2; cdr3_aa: CSARDGGYTF; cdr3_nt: TGCAGTGCTAGAGATGGGGGCTACACCTTC
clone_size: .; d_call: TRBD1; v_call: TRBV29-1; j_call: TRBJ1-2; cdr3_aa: CSITTGAESDYGYTF; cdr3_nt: TGCAGCATAACGACAGGGGCTGAATCTGACTATGGCTACACCTTC
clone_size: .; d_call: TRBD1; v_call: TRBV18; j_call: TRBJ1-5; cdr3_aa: CASSPQGTADQPQHF; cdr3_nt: TGTGCCAGCTCACCCCAAGGGACAGCAGATCAGCCCCAGCATTTT
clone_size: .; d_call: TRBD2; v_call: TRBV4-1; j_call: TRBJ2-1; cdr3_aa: CASSHASGDYNEQFF; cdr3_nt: TGCGCCAGCAGCCATGCTAGCGGGGATTACAATGAGCAGTTCTTC
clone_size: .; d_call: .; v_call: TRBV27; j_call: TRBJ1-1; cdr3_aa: CASSSWVGNTEAFF; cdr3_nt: TGTGCCAGCAGCTCCTGGGTAGGGAACACTGAAGCTTTCTTT
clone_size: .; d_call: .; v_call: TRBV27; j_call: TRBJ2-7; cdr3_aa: CASSFEGREQYF; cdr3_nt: TGTGCCAGCAGTTTTGAGGGGCGCGAGCAGTACTTC
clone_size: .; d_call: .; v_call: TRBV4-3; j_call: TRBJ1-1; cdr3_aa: CASSQGVSGAEAFF; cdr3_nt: TGCGCCAGCAGCCAAGGGGTATCGGGTGCTGAAGCTTTCTTT
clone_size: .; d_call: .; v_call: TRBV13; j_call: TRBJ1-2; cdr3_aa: CASSSGALGGYTF; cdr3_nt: TGTGCCAGCAGCAGCGGAGCCCTCGGTGGCTACACCTTC
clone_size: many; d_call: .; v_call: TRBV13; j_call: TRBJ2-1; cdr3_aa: CASSPRGLAFINEQFF; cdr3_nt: TGTGCCAGCAGCCCCCGGGGGCTAGCGTTTATTAATGAGCAGTTCTTC
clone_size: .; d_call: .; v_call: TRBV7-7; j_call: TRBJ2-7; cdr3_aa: CASSLGPPPGSYEQYF; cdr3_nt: TGTGCTAGCAGCTTAGGTCCCCCCCCGGGATCCTACGAGCAGTACTTC
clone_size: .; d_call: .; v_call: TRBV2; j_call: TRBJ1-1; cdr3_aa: CASRRGRTEAFF; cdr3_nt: TGTGCCAGCCGACGAGGAAGGACTGAAGCTTTCTTT
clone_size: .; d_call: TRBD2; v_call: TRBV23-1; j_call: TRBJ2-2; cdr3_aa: CASSQSTSGRAPSGELFF; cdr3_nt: TGCGCCAGCAGTCAATCGACTAGCGGGAGGGCCCCATCCGGGGAGCTGTTTTTT
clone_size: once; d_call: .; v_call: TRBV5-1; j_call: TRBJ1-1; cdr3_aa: CASSLRRGGTEAFF; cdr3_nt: TGCGCCAGCAGCTTGCGTCGGGGTGGAACTGAAGCTTTCTTT
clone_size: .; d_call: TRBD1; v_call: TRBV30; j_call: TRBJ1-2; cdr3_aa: CAWWGGGAGYGYTF; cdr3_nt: TGTGCCTGGTGGGGAGGGGGCGCCGGCTATGGCTACACCTTC
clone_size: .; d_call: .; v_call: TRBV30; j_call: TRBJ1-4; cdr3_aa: CAWSVGGYGATNEKLFF; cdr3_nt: TGTGCCTGGAGTGTCGGGGGGTACGGGGCAACTAATGAAAAACTGTTTTTT
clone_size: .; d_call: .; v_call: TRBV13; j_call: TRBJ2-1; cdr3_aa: CASSYGRATANNEQFF; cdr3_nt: TGTGCCAGCAGTTATGGAAGGGCCACGGCTAACAATGAGCAGTTCTTC
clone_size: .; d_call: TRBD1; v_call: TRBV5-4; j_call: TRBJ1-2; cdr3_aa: CASSLMGDRGNYGYTF; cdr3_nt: TGTGCCAGCAGCTTGATGGGGGACAGGGGAAACTATGGCTACACCTTC
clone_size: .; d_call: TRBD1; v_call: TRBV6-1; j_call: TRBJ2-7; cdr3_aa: CASSDLPGQGLREQYF; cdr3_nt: TGTGCCAGCAGTGATTTACCGGGACAGGGCTTGAGGGAGCAGTACTTC
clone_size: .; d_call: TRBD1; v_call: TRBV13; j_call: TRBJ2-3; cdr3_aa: CASSPIASPGQGSDTQYF; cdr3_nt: TGTGCCAGCAGCCCAATCGCCTCGCCGGGACAGGGTTCAGATACGCAGTATTTT
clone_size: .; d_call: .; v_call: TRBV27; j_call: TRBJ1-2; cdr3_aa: CASSQGGGYGYTF; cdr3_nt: TGTGCCAGCAGTCAAGGGGGGGGCTATGGCTACACCTTC
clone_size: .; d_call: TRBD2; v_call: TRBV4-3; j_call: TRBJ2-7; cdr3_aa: CASSQVTSGPYEQYF; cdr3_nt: TGCGCCAGCAGCCAAGTGACTAGCGGCCCCTACGAGCAGTACTTC
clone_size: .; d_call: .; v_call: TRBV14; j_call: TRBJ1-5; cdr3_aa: CASSHKGQLPQHF; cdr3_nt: TGTGCCAGCAGCCACAAAGGACAGTTGCCCCAGCATTTT
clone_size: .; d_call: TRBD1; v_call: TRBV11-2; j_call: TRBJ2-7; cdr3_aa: CASSPGQLSSYEQYF; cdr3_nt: TGTGCCAGCAGCCCGGGACAGCTGAGCTCCTACGAGCAGTACTTC
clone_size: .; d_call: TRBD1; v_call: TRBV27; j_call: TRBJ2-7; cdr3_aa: CASSPGQGIYEQYF; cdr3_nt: TGTGCCAGCAGCCCGGGACAGGGGATCTACGAGCAGTACTTC
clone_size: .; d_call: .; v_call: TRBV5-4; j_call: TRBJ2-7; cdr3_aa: CASSETIGEQYF; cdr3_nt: TGTGCCAGCAGCGAAACTATAGGCGAGCAGTACTTC
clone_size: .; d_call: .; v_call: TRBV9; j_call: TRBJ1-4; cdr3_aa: CASSPPSGGEKLFF; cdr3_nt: TGTGCCAGCAGCCCTCCTTCGGGGGGTGAAAAACTGTTTTTT
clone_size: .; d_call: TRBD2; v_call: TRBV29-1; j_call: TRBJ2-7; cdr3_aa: CSVEDGVAGKNEQYF; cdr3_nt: TGCAGCGTTGAAGATGGGGTAGCGGGAAAGAACGAGCAGTACTTC
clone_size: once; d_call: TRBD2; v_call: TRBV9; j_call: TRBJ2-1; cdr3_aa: CASSLGISSGNEQFF; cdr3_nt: TGTGCCAGCAGCTTAGGGATTTCTAGCGGGAATGAGCAGTTCTTC
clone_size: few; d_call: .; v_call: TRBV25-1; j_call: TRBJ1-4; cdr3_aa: CASSDPWQGGYIEKLFF; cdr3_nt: TGTGCCAGCAGTGATCCCTGGCAGGGCGGGTATATTGAAAAACTGTTTTTT
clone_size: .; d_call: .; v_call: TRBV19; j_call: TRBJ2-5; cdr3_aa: CASTNGEETQYF; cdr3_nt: TGTGCCAGTACTAACGGGGAGGAGACCCAGTACTTC
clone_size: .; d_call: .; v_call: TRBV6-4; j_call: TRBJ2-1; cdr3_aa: CASSDALYNEQFF; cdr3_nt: TGTGCCAGCAGTGACGCACTCTACAATGAGCAGTTCTTC
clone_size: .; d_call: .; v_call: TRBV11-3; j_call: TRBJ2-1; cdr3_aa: CASSSNPEWDEQFF; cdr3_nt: TGTGCCAGCAGCTCAAACCCGGAGTGGGATGAGCAGTTCTTC
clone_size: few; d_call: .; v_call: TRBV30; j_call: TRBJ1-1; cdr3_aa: CAWSVGPEAFF; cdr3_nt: TGTGCCTGGAGTGTAGGTCCTGAAGCTTTCTTT
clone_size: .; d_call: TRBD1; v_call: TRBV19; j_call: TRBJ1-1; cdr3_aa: CASPYRDSDMNTEAFF; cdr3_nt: TGTGCCAGTCCCTACCGGGACAGCGACATGAACACTGAAGCTTTCTTT
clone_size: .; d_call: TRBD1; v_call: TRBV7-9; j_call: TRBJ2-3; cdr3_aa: CASSPHLLDRGLDTQYF; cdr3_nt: TGTGCCAGCAGCCCCCACCTTTTGGACAGGGGGCTGGATACGCAGTATTTT
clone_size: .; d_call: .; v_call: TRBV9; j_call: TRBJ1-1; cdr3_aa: CASSVGGEAMNTEAFF; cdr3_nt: TGTGCCAGCAGCGTAGGTGGTGAGGCCATGAACACTGAAGCTTTCTTT
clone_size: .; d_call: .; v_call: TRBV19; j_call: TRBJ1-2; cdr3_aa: CASRPGGWGYTF; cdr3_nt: TGTGCCAGTAGACCGGGGGGTTGGGGCTACACCTTC
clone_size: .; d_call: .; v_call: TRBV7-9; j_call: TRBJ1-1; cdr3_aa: CASSPLSTEAFF; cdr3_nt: TGTGCCAGCAGCCCACTTTCCACTGAAGCTTTCTTT
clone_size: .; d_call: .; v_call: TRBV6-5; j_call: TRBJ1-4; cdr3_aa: CASSPGEFGEKLFF; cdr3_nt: TGTGCCAGCAGTCCAGGGGAATTTGGTGAAAAACTGTTTTTT
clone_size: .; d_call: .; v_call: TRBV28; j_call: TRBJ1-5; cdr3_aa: CASSPEGRALDQPQHF; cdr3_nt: TGTGCCAGCAGCCCGGAAGGCAGGGCTTTGGACCAGCCCCAGCATTTT
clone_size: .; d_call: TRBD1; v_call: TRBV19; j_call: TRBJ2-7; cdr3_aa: CASSLGTGWSYEQYF; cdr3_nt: TGTGCCAGTAGTCTAGGGACAGGGTGGTCCTACGAGCAGTACTTC
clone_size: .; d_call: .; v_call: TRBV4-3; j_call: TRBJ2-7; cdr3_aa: CASSQWTGGRYEQYF; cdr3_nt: TGCGCCAGCAGCCAATGGACGGGGGGCAGATACGAGCAGTACTTC
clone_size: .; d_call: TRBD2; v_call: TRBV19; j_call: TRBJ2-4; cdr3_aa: CASSLFLGGGPTHGAKNIQYF; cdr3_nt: TGTGCCAGTAGTCTCTTCCTCGGGGGGGGGCCGACACATGGCGCCAAAAACATTCAGTACTTC